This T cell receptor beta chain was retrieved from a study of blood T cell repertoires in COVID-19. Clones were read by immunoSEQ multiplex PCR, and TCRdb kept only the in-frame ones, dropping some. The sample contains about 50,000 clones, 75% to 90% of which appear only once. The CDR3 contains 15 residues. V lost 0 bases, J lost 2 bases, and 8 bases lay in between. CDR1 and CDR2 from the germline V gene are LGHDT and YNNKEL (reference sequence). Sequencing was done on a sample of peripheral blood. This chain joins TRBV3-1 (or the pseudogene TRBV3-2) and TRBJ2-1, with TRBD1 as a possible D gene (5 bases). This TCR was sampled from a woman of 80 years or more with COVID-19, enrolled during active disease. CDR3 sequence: CASSQDRAAYNEQFF. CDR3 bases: TGTGCCAGCAGCCAAGACAGGGCGGCCTACAATGAGCAGTTCTTC.